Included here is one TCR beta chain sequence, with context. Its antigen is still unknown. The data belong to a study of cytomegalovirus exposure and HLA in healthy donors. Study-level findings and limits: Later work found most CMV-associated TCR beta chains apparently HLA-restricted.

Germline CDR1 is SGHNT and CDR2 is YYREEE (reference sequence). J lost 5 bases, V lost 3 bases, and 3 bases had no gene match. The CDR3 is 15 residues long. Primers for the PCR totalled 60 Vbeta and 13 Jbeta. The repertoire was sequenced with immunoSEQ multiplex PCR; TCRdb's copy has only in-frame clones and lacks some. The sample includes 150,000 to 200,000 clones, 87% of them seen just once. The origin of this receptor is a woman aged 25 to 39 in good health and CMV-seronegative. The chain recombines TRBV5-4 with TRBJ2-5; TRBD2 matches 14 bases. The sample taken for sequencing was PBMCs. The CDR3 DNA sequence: TGTGCCAGCAGCTGGCGACTAGCGGGGGGGGAGACCCAGTACTTC. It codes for CASSWRLAGGETQYF.